The entry below gives a single TCR beta chain sequence along with its context. The data are from a study of cytomegalovirus exposure and HLA in healthy donors. The donors were part of the validation cohort, which consisted of roughly 110 subjects and was separate from the first cohort of about 670 subjects. Losses at the gene ends were 2 bases for V and 2 bases for J; bases not matched to a gene: 6. CDR1 and CDR2 (germline): SGDLS, YYNGEE. The CDR3 has 15 residues. Method: immunoSEQ multiplex PCR; TCRdb's copy keeps in-frame clones and lacks some. The table lists more than 45,000 clones, around 90% of them singletons, with 2.2% in the top ten.

J is TRBJ2-5 and V is TRBV9; 7 bases line up with TRBD2. Sequencing used PBMCs. This TCR was recovered from a woman in her twenties or thirties in good health and CMV-seronegative. The DNA for the CDR3 is TGTGCCAGCAGCGTGGGGGGGTACCAGCAAGAGACCCAGTACTTC. As protein: CASSVGGYQQETQYF.